This is a list of T cell receptor beta chains from one sample in a study of blood T cell repertoires in COVID-19. TCRdb's table, derived via immunoSEQ multiplex PCR, lists solely in-frame clones and lacks some. There are 150,000 to 200,000 clones in the sample; approximately 89% occur only once, and 5% to 7.5% lies in the top ten. Sequenced sample: PBMCs or T cells enriched from blood (not recorded which). The receptors were gathered from a man aged 35-49 years who had recovered from COVID-19. The CDR3 runs from the conserved cysteine through the conserved F or W. The order of the fields is J gene, V gene, D gene, clone size, CDR3 protein, CDR3 DNA. A D gene is named only where the DNA matches it firmly. The size field is filled for only some rows; it gives once, few, many or a size class.

J gene: TRBJ1-3
V gene: TRBV7-9
D gene: TRBD1
clone size: .
CDR3 protein: CASSLAAGGNGNTIYF
CDR3 DNA: TGTGCCAGCAGCTTAGCGGCAGGGGGCAATGGAAACACCATATATTTT

J gene: TRBJ2-7
V gene: TRBV27
D gene: TRBD2
clone size: few
CDR3 protein: CASGLASGGPYEQYF
CDR3 DNA: TGTGCCAGCGGGTTGGCTAGCGGGGGACCCTACGAGCAGTACTTC

J gene: TRBJ2-7
V gene: TRBV9
D gene: .
clone size: .
CDR3 protein: CASSSGTPPVEQYF
CDR3 DNA: TGTGCCAGCAGCTCCGGGACTCCTCCCGTCGAGCAGTACTTC

J gene: TRBJ1-1
V gene: TRBV29-1
D gene: .
clone size: .
CDR3 protein: CSAASAVRVKGNTEAFF
CDR3 DNA: TGCAGCGCCGCCTCGGCCGTCCGGGTCAAAGGAAACACTGAAGCTTTCTTT

J gene: TRBJ1-2
V gene: TRBV14
D gene: TRBD1
clone size: .
CDR3 protein: CASSHGQGSSNYGYTF
CDR3 DNA: TGTGCCAGCAGCCACGGACAGGGAAGCTCTAACTATGGCTACACCTTC

J gene: TRBJ1-1
V gene: TRBV10-3
D gene: .
clone size: few
CDR3 protein: CAISESWGRGTEAFF
CDR3 DNA: TGTGCCATCAGTGAGTCCTGGGGGAGGGGGACTGAAGCTTTCTTT

J gene: TRBJ2-7
V gene: TRBV16
D gene: .
clone size: .
CDR3 protein: CASSRRQSSEQYF
CDR3 DNA: TGTGCCAGCAGCCGTAGACAGTCTTCCGAGCAGTACTTC

J gene: TRBJ1-1
V gene: TRBV12-3/TRBV12-4
D gene: .
clone size: .
CDR3 protein: CASSRTVSEAFF
CDR3 DNA: TGTGCCAGCAGCCGTACAGTTTCTGAAGCTTTCTTT

J gene: TRBJ1-5
V gene: TRBV2
D gene: TRBD1
clone size: once
CDR3 protein: CASSPTGVRNQPQHF
CDR3 DNA: TGTGCCAGCAGTCCGACAGGGGTCCGGAATCAGCCCCAGCATTTT

J gene: TRBJ1-2
V gene: TRBV19
D gene: .
clone size: .
CDR3 protein: CASTPHPEGGYTF
CDR3 DNA: TGTGCCAGTACCCCCCACCCGGAGGGTGGCTACACCTTC

J gene: TRBJ1-2
V gene: TRBV13
D gene: TRBD1
clone size: .
CDR3 protein: CASSLGTGDFDYGYTF
CDR3 DNA: TGTGCCAGCAGCTTAGGGACAGGGGATTTCGACTATGGCTACACCTTC

J gene: TRBJ1-2
V gene: TRBV9
D gene: TRBD1
clone size: few
CDR3 protein: CASSVDRGDYGYTF
CDR3 DNA: TGTGCCAGCAGCGTAGACAGGGGTGACTATGGCTACACCTTC

J gene: TRBJ1-5
V gene: TRBV5-1
D gene: TRBD1
clone size: once
CDR3 protein: CASSPSTGTPNQPQHF
CDR3 DNA: TGCGCCAGCAGCCCATCGACAGGGACCCCCAATCAGCCCCAGCATTTT

J gene: TRBJ2-3
V gene: TRBV27
D gene: .
clone size: .
CDR3 protein: CASRGDIRTDTQYF
CDR3 DNA: TGTGCCAGCAGGGGGGACATCCGCACAGATACGCAGTATTTT

J gene: TRBJ1-1
V gene: TRBV9
D gene: .
clone size: .
CDR3 protein: CASSAWGGNTEAFF
CDR3 DNA: TGTGCCAGCAGCGCTTGGGGAGGGAACACTGAAGCTTTCTTT

J gene: TRBJ2-7
V gene: TRBV7-2
D gene: .
clone size: .
CDR3 protein: CASSPPGGAEQYF
CDR3 DNA: TGTGCCAGCAGCCCCCCCGGGGGTGCCGAGCAGTACTTC

J gene: TRBJ1-2
V gene: TRBV29-1
D gene: TRBD1
clone size: .
CDR3 protein: CSGQTGPGGYTF
CDR3 DNA: TGCAGCGGCCAGACAGGGCCGGGAGGCTACACCTTC

J gene: TRBJ1-1
V gene: TRBV6-5
D gene: .
clone size: .
CDR3 protein: CASSPRRDTEAFF
CDR3 DNA: TGTGCCAGCAGTCCCCGACGGGACACTGAAGCTTTCTTT

J gene: TRBJ2-3
V gene: TRBV29-1
D gene: TRBD1
clone size: .
CDR3 protein: CSAGQGDTQYF
CDR3 DNA: TGCAGCGCCGGACAGGGAGATACGCAGTATTTT

J gene: TRBJ1-4
V gene: TRBV4-1
D gene: TRBD1
clone size: .
CDR3 protein: CASSQEGGQGGKLFF
CDR3 DNA: TGCGCCAGCAGCCAAGAAGGAGGACAGGGCGGGAAACTGTTTTTT

J gene: TRBJ2-4
V gene: TRBV28
D gene: TRBD2
clone size: .
CDR3 protein: CASSPLARAGDIQYF
CDR3 DNA: TGTGCCAGCAGTCCTCTAGCCCGGGCGGGAGACATTCAGTACTTC

J gene: TRBJ2-5
V gene: TRBV12-3/TRBV12-4
D gene: .
clone size: .
CDR3 protein: CASTVSPETQYF
CDR3 DNA: TGTGCCAGCACCGTTAGTCCTGAGACCCAGTACTTC

J gene: TRBJ2-1
V gene: TRBV4-1
D gene: TRBD2
clone size: .
CDR3 protein: CASSHGLGGDNEQFF
CDR3 DNA: TGCGCCAGCAGCCACGGACTAGGAGGTGACAATGAGCAGTTCTTC

J gene: TRBJ2-7
V gene: TRBV25-1
D gene: TRBD2
clone size: .
CDR3 protein: CASSGRASYEQYF
CDR3 DNA: TGTGCCAGCAGCGGGAGGGCATCCTACGAGCAGTACTTC

J gene: TRBJ2-7
V gene: TRBV13
D gene: .
clone size: .
CDR3 protein: CASSRDSYEQYF
CDR3 DNA: TGTGCCAGCAGCCGGGACTCCTACGAGCAGTACTTC

J gene: TRBJ1-6
V gene: TRBV18
D gene: .
clone size: .
CDR3 protein: CASSRESLDSPLHF
CDR3 DNA: TGTGCCAGCTCACGTGAGAGTCTGGATTCACCCCTCCACTTT

J gene: TRBJ1-5
V gene: TRBV29-1
D gene: .
clone size: few
CDR3 protein: CSDPGPNQPQHF
CDR3 DNA: TGCAGCGACCCGGGTCCCAATCAGCCCCAGCATTTT

J gene: TRBJ1-2
V gene: TRBV25-1
D gene: .
clone size: once
CDR3 protein: CASSEVGGYTF
CDR3 DNA: TGTGCCAGCAGTGAAGTCGGTGGCTACACCTTC

J gene: TRBJ1-3
V gene: TRBV19
D gene: TRBD1
clone size: .
CDR3 protein: CASSTLQGTGNTIYF
CDR3 DNA: TGTGCCAGTAGTACCCTACAGGGGACTGGAAACACCATATATTTT

J gene: TRBJ2-6
V gene: TRBV5-1
D gene: .
clone size: few
CDR3 protein: CASTTTQGTGANVLTF
CDR3 DNA: TGCGCCAGCACGACTACCCAGGGGACTGGGGCCAACGTCCTGACTTTC

J gene: TRBJ2-5
V gene: TRBV6-5
D gene: .
clone size: .
CDR3 protein: CASHSGQETQYF
CDR3 DNA: TGTGCCAGCCATAGCGGACAAGAGACCCAGTACTTC

J gene: TRBJ1-1
V gene: TRBV5-1
D gene: .
clone size: few
CDR3 protein: CASSLVQGKGTEAFF
CDR3 DNA: TGCGCCAGCAGCTTGGTTCAGGGTAAGGGCACTGAAGCTTTCTTT

J gene: TRBJ2-5
V gene: TRBV5-5
D gene: .
clone size: .
CDR3 protein: CASSGGGLSSFGTQYF
CDR3 DNA: TGTGCCAGCAGCGGAGGGGGACTATCATCTTTCGGGACCCAGTACTTC

J gene: TRBJ2-1
V gene: TRBV19
D gene: TRBD2
clone size: few
CDR3 protein: CASSSAGGGYNEQFF
CDR3 DNA: TGTGCCAGTAGTTCGGCGGGAGGGGGGTACAATGAGCAGTTCTTC

J gene: TRBJ2-3
V gene: TRBV5-4
D gene: TRBD2
clone size: .
CDR3 protein: CASNRGGATEDTQYF
CDR3 DNA: TGTGCCAGCAACCGCGGGGGGGCCACGGAAGATACGCAGTATTTT

J gene: TRBJ2-7
V gene: TRBV9
D gene: TRBD1
clone size: many
CDR3 protein: CASSPRGQGEGEQYF
CDR3 DNA: TGTGCCAGCAGCCCCCGAGGACAGGGTGAGGGCGAGCAGTACTTC

J gene: TRBJ2-7
V gene: TRBV5-4
D gene: TRBD2
clone size: .
CDR3 protein: CASSLDSGSFEQYF
CDR3 DNA: TGTGCCAGCAGCTTGGATAGCGGGAGTTTCGAGCAGTACTTC

J gene: TRBJ2-6
V gene: TRBV2
D gene: .
clone size: .
CDR3 protein: CASSDDISGANVLTF
CDR3 DNA: TGTGCCAGCAGTGATGACATCTCTGGGGCCAACGTCCTGACTTTC

J gene: TRBJ1-5
V gene: TRBV13
D gene: .
clone size: .
CDR3 protein: CASSLGRGNQPQHF
CDR3 DNA: TGTGCCAGCAGCTTAGGCCGCGGGAATCAGCCCCAGCATTTT

J gene: TRBJ2-2
V gene: TRBV27
D gene: TRBD2
clone size: .
CDR3 protein: CASAWTSGGTGELFF
CDR3 DNA: TGTGCCAGCGCCTGGACTAGCGGGGGGACCGGGGAGCTGTTTTTT

J gene: TRBJ1-2
V gene: TRBV3-1/TRBV3-2
D gene: .
clone size: .
CDR3 protein: CASSQDRQTANYGYTF
CDR3 DNA: TGTGCCAGCAGCCAAGATCGGCAGACAGCTAACTATGGCTACACCTTC

J gene: TRBJ1-4
V gene: TRBV27
D gene: TRBD1
clone size: .
CDR3 protein: CASSARGTNEKLFF
CDR3 DNA: TGTGCCAGCAGTGCCAGGGGGACTAATGAAAAACTGTTTTTT

J gene: TRBJ2-7
V gene: TRBV5-1
D gene: TRBD1
clone size: few
CDR3 protein: CASSLGQNYEQYF
CDR3 DNA: TGCGCCAGCAGCCTGGGACAGAACTACGAGCAGTACTTC

J gene: TRBJ2-4
V gene: TRBV25-1
D gene: .
clone size: .
CDR3 protein: CASSEWRGWAKNIQYF
CDR3 DNA: TGTGCCAGCAGTGAATGGCGAGGTTGGGCCAAAAACATTCAGTACTTC

J gene: TRBJ2-1
V gene: TRBV2
D gene: TRBD2
clone size: .
CDR3 protein: CASSGTSGAIEQFF
CDR3 DNA: TGTGCCAGCAGTGGAACTAGCGGGGCCATAGAGCAGTTCTTC

J gene: TRBJ2-1
V gene: TRBV10-2
D gene: TRBD2
clone size: .
CDR3 protein: CASRVSSGSQEQFF
CDR3 DNA: TGCGCCAGCAGGGTGTCTAGCGGGAGTCAGGAGCAGTTCTTC

J gene: TRBJ1-6
V gene: TRBV28
D gene: .
clone size: .
CDR3 protein: CASSRDIRDSPLHF
CDR3 DNA: TGTGCCAGCTCCCGGGACATTCGTGATTCACCCCTCCACTTT

J gene: TRBJ1-1
V gene: TRBV2
D gene: .
clone size: few
CDR3 protein: CASHPTNTEAFF
CDR3 DNA: TGTGCCAGCCACCCGACAAACACTGAAGCTTTCTTT

J gene: TRBJ1-4
V gene: TRBV9
D gene: .
clone size: .
CDR3 protein: CASSPPTGQEKLFF
CDR3 DNA: TGTGCCAGCAGCCCCCCCACAGGGCAAGAAAAACTGTTTTTT